This passage covers 3 T cell receptor beta chains from one sample sequenced in a study of OX40 agonist ivuxolimab in advanced cancers. TCRdb keeps only in-frame clones here, not all; method: immunoSEQ multiplex PCR. Of 23,000 or so clones in the sample, less than 90% are singletons; the top ten hold about a sixth. The sequencing here drew on CD4+ or CD8+ T cells sorted from blood, taken in a trial of the OX40 agonist ivuxolimab. These TCRs come from an adult with an advanced solid tumor such as melanoma, head and neck, liver or kidney cancer.

Comment on this clone: The sample contains more than one DNA sequence encoding this CDR3. The chain carries TRBV29-1 and TRBJ2-3, with TRBD1 matching 9 bases. Trimming at V came to 3 bases and at J to 3 bases, leaving 7 bases not matched to a gene. This CDR3 contains 15 residues. Germline-derived CDR1 and CDR2 are SQVTM and ANQGSEA. For the CDR3, the DNA is TGCAGCGTTGAGGGGGGACAGGGTATGACAGATACGCAGTATTTT. As protein: CSVEGGQGMTDTQYF.

This clone occurred a few times. The chain couples TRBV19 to TRBJ2-7; D may be TRBD2 (5 bases). V shed 5 bases and J shed 7 bases, with 12 bases lying between them. Looked up from germline, CDR1 is LNHDA and CDR2 is SQIVND (reference sequence). This CDR3 has 12 residues. The CDR3 DNA sequence: TGTGCCAGTAGTCGGCGCGGGTTGGAGCAGTACTTC. Amino acids: CASSRRGLEQYF. The full variable domain, rest sourced from reference TRBV19 and TRBJ2-7, is DGGITQSPKYLFRKEGQNVTLSCEQNLNHDAMYWYRQDPGQGLRLIYYSQIVNDFQKGDIAEGYSVSREKKESFPLTVTSAQKNPTAFYLCASSRRGLEQYFGPGTRLTVT.

The chain is built from TRBV6-5 and TRBJ2-7, with TRBD1 matching over 8 bases. The CDR3 runs 11 residues. J was trimmed by 6 bases and V by 6 bases; bases with no gene match: 1. Germline CDR1 and CDR2: MNHEY and SVGAGI. In DNA form, the CDR3 reads TGTGCCAGCAGGACAGGGGTCGAGCAGTACTTC. Protein: CASRTGVEQYF.